Following are 14 T cell receptor beta chains from one sample sequenced in a study of blood T cell repertoires in COVID-19. Assay used: immunoSEQ multiplex PCR; TCRdb lists only in-frame clones, some missing. The table has approximately 500,000 clones, around nine tenths seen once. The sequencing input was peripheral blood. The receptor source for this set is a woman aged 45-59 years with COVID-19, enrolled during active disease.

CDR3 region: CASSMEAIAEAFF. CDR3 DNA sequence: TGTGCCAGCAGTATGGAGGCGATCGCTGAAGCTTTCTTT. The rearrangement joins TRBV2 to TRBJ1-1; no clear D. There are 13 residues in the CDR3. Per germline, CDR1 SNHLY and CDR2 FYNNEI. V was trimmed by 5 bases and J by 6 bases, leaving 13 bases between them.

This clone was seen only once. V is TRBV5-1 and J is TRBJ1-2; D call uncertain. The CDR3 is 14 amino acids. Trimming pared 4 bases from V and 3 bases from J, leaving 13 bases between. Germline V gene sequence: CDR1 SGHRS, CDR2 YFSETQ. CDR3 in DNA: TGCGCCAGCAGCCCTTCTTTTGAGGACTATGGCTACACCTTC. As protein: CASSPSFEDYGYTF.

J is TRBJ2-2 and V is TRBV2; perhaps TRBD1 as D (7 bases). The germline V gene has CDR1 SNHLY and CDR2 FYNNEI. V was cut by 6 bases and J by 5 bases, with 19 bases left in between. The CDR3 is 16 amino acids. For the CDR3, the DNA is TGTGCCAGCAGCCGACCGGGGGACAGTGGGACCGGGGAGCTGTTTTTT. Its protein product is CASSRPGDSGTGELFF.

This chain connects TRBV19 to TRBJ2-7; 9 nucleotides match TRBD1. The CDR3 has 16 amino acids. The J segment lost 2 bases and the V segment lost 5 bases, leaving 10 bases of the junction unmatched. Germline CDR1 reads LNHDA; CDR2 reads SQIVND (reference sequence). The CDR3 region is CASSSGAGTGTYEQYF. DNA of the CDR3: TGTGCCAGTAGTTCGGGGGCCGGGACAGGGACCTACGAGCAGTACTTC.

The chain carries TRBV19 and TRBJ2-2; maybe TRBD1 (5 bases). The V and J ends lost 7 bases and 6 bases respectively, with 9 bases between them. The germline V gene encodes CDR1 LNHDA and CDR2 SQIVND (reference sequence). This CDR3 is 12 amino acids long. The DNA of the CDR3 is TGTGCCAGTACCCAGGGATCCGGGGAGCTGTTTTTT. This sequence encodes CASTQGSGELFF. The entire variable domain, with the rest obtained from reference TRBV19 and TRBJ2-2, is as follows: DGGITQSPKYLFRKEGQNVTLSCEQNLNHDAMYWYRQDPGQGLRLIYYSQIVNDFQKGDIAEGYSVSREKKESFPLTVTSAQKNPTAFYLCASTQGSGELFFGEGSRLTVL.

The count of this clone is one. The genes are TRBV12-3 or TRBV12-4 and TRBJ1-5; 8 nucleotides align to TRBD1. CDR3 length equals 13 residues. Losses at the gene ends were 6 bases for V and 6 bases for J; bases not matched to a gene: 4. CDR3 nucleotides: TGTGCCAGCAGGACAGGGGACAGTCAGCCCCAGCATTTT. This sequence encodes CASRTGDSQPQHF.

The chain combines TRBV28 with TRBJ1-5, with no clear D. The CDR3 totals 13 residues. Per the germline V gene, CDR1 is MDHEN and CDR2 is SYDVKM. Between the trimmed V and J ends, which lost 2 bases and 6 bases, there was a span of 8 bases. The CDR3 DNA is TGTGCCAGCAGTTTAGGGCCGGCTCAGCCCCAGCATTTT. Encoded protein: CASSLGPAQPQHF.

The chain combines TRBV5-1 with TRBJ2-3, with 7 bases matching TRBD1. The V and J ends lost 4 bases and 0 bases, in that order; junction bases with no gene match: 5. Germline loops: CDR1 SGHRS, CDR2 YFSETQ. This CDR3 is built from 15 residues. The CDR3 loop is CASSHLTGSTDTQYF. CDR3 DNA: TGCGCCAGCAGCCACCTGACAGGGAGCACAGATACGCAGTATTTT. Looking up the rest from reference TRBV5-1 and TRBJ2-3 gives the full variable domain: KAGVTQTPRYLIKTRGQQVTLSCSPISGHRSVSWYQQTPGQGLQFLFEYFSETQRNKGNFPGRFSGRQFSNSRSEMNVSTLELGDSALYLCASSHLTGSTDTQYFGPGTRLTVL.

J is TRBJ2-2 and V is TRBV4-1, with 11 bases that match TRBD2. The V gene end was trimmed by 2 bases and the J gene end by 6 bases; junction bases not matched to a gene: 5. Germline-derived CDR1 and CDR2 are MGHRA and YSYEKL. This CDR3 is 16 amino acids long. The CDR3 DNA follows: TGCGCCAGCAGCCAAACATTAGCGGGGGGGCCCGGGGAGCTGTTTTTT. Protein product: CASSQTLAGGPGELFF.

The gene calls are TRBV9 and TRBJ2-1, with TRBD1 as a possible D gene (5 bases). Germline CDR1 and CDR2: SGDLS and YYNGEE. V gave up 7 bases and J gave up 6 bases, with 11 bases separating them. The CDR3 is 12 residues long. CDR3 in DNA: TGTGCCAGCGCAGGACAACCCAATGAGCAGTTCTTC. Protein: CASAGQPNEQFF.

The chain uses TRBV7-2 and TRBJ2-5; 9 positions agree with TRBD2. Germline V CDR1 and CDR2: SGHTA, FQGNSA. The CDR3 sequence is 16 residues long. Unmatched junction bases numbered 14, after V lost 6 bases and J lost 6 bases. CDR3 sequence: CASRPTSSGDYQTQYF. CDR3 in DNA: TGTGCCAGCAGACCCACTTCTAGCGGGGACTACCAGACCCAGTACTTC.

This chain links TRBV19 with TRBJ1-1, with D perhaps TRBD1 (6 bases). Germline loops: CDR1 LNHDA, CDR2 SQIVND (reference sequence). Trimming took 4 bases from V and 4 from J, leaving 19 bases between them. The CDR3 spans 16 residues. This CDR3 reads CASSTPGQRIVTEAFF. The CDR3 DNA reads as TGTGCCAGTAGTACGCCGGGACAACGAATTGTCACTGAAGCTTTCTTT.

The gene calls are TRBV5-1 and TRBJ1-2, with TRBD1 matching 7 bases. The trim removed 3 bases at V and 3 bases at J, leaving 17 bases unmatched. There are 18 residues in the CDR3. Germline V lookup: CDR1 SGHRS, CDR2 YFSETQ. Here the CDR3 reads CASSSRQGLGPNDYGYTF. CDR3 DNA: TGCGCCAGCAGCTCCCGACAGGGATTAGGGCCAAATGACTATGGCTACACCTTC.

This clone was seen just once. The CDR3 bases are TGTGCCAGCAGACCCACGGGGGGGCCGGAAGATACGCAGTATTTT. This sequence encodes CASRPTGGPEDTQYF. V gene TRBV11-2 combines with J gene TRBJ2-3; 8 positions agree with TRBD2. V lost 6 bases, J lost 5 bases, and 10 bases stayed unmatched. The CDR3 runs 15 residues. The V gene's germline CDR1 is SGHAT and CDR2 FQNNGV.